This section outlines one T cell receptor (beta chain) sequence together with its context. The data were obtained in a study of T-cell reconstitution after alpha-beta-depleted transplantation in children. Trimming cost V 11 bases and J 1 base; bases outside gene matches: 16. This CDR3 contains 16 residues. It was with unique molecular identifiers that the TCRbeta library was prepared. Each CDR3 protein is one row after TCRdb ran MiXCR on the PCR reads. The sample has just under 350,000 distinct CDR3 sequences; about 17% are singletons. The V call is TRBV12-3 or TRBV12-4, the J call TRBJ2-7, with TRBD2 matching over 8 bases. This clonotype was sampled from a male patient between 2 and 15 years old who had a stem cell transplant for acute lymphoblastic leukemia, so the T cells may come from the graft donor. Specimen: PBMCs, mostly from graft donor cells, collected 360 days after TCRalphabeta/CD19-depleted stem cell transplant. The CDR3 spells CAVLSRLAGSSYEQYF. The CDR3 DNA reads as TGTGCCGTACTCAGTCGGCTAGCGGGTAGTTCCTACGAGCAGTACTTC.